The entry below gives a single T cell receptor beta chain sequence along with its context. The sample comes from a study of technical replicates of blood from four donors. The repertoire was sequenced with immunoSEQ multiplex PCR; TCRdb's copy has only in-frame clones and lacks some. The sample consists of tens of thousands of clones, 91% of them appearing once. Germline lookup yields CDR1 GTSNPN and CDR2 SVGIG (reference sequence). V shed 0 bases and J shed 7 bases, with 15 bases lying between them. The CDR3 covers 15 residues. The gene calls are TRBV30 and TRBJ1-4; D perhaps matches TRBD1 (6 bases). Sequencing was carried out using T cells isolated from PBMCs. The sequence was collected from a human donor in good health. Some clones in this sample may be carry-over from other donors' samples. CDR3 bases: TGTGCCTGGAGTGTACTCCGGGGGGCAGGTGAAAAACTGTTTTTT. This sequence encodes CAWSVLRGAGEKLFF.